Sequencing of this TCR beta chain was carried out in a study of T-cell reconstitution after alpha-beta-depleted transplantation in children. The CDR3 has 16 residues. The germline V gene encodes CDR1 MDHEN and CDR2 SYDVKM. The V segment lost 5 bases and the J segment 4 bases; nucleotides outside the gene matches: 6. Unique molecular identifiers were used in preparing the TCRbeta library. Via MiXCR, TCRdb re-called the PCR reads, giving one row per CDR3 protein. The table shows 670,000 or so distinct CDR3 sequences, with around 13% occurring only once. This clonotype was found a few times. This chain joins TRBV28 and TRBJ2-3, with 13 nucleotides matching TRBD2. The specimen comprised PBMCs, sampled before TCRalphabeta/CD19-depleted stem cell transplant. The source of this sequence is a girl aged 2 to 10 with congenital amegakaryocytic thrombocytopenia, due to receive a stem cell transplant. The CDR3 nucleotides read TGTGCCAGCAGTCCTTGGACTAGCGGGAGTTCAGATACGCAGTATTTT. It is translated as CASSPWTSGSSDTQYF.